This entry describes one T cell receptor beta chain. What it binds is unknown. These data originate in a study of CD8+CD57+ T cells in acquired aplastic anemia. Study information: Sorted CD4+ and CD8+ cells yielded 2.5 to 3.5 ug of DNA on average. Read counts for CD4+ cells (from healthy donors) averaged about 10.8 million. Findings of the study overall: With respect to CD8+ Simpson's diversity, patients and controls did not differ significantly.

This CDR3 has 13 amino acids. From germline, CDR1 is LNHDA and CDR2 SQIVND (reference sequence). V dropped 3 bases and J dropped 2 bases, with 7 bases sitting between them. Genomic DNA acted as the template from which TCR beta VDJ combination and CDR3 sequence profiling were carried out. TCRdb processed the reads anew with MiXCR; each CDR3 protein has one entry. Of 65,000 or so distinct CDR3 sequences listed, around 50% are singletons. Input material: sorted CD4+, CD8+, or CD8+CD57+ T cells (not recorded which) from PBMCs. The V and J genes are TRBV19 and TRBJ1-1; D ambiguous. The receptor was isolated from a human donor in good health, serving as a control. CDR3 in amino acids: CASSMYRNTEAFF. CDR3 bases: TGTGCCAGTAGTATGTACCGTAACACTGAAGCTTTCTTT.